This entry lists 30 T cell receptor beta chains sequenced from one sample in a study of OX40 agonist ivuxolimab in advanced cancers. TCRdb keeps only in-frame clones here, not all; method: immunoSEQ multiplex PCR. The sample records tens of thousands of clones, 75% to 90% being singletons. Sample: CD4+ or CD8+ T cells sorted from blood, taken in a trial of the OX40 agonist ivuxolimab. Receptors were obtained from an adult with an advanced solid tumor such as melanoma, head and neck, liver or kidney cancer.

V is TRBV7-9 and J is TRBJ2-5; 9 nucleotides agree with TRBD2. In germline, CDR1 is SEHNR, CDR2 FQNEAQ (reference sequence). CDR3 length equals 16 residues. With V trimmed by 5 bases and J by 0 bases, 7 bases remained unmatched. The CDR3 is CASSPGTSLYQETQYF. The CDR3, as DNA: TGTGCCAGCAGCCCCGGGACTAGCTTGTACCAAGAGACCCAGTACTTC.

The chain combines TRBV15 with TRBJ1-2; D gene unclear. The CDR3 length is 12 residues. From germline, CDR1 is LNHNV and CDR2 YYDKDF (reference sequence). With 0 bases removed from V and 11 bases from J, the gap between germline ends came to 10 bases. The CDR3 protein is CATSRDLPTYTF. The CDR3, as DNA: TGTGCCACCAGCAGAGATCTCCCTACATACACCTTC.

CDR3 in DNA: TGTGCCAGCAGCCTGGGGGACGCTGAAGCTTTCTTT. This sequence encodes CASSLGDAEAFF. This chain uses TRBV5-6 with TRBJ1-1; D perhaps matches TRBD1 (5 bases). Germline V gene sequence: CDR1 SGHDT, CDR2 YYEEEE. Trimming cost V 4 bases and J 6 bases, with 10 bases left between them. The CDR3 spans 12 residues.

J is TRBJ2-7 and V is TRBV13, with 10 bases fitting TRBD1. The CDR3 length is 16 residues. The V and J ends lost 7 bases and 6 bases, in that order; junction bases with no gene match: 15. The V gene's germline CDR1 is PRHDT and CDR2 FYEKMQ (reference sequence). CDR3 DNA: TGTGCCAGCACAATCAGAACCGGGACAGGGGCCTCCGAGCAGTACTTC. Its protein product is CASTIRTGTGASEQYF.

The rearrangement uses TRBV18 and TRBJ2-7; D tentatively reads TRBD1 or TRBD2 (5 bases each). This CDR3 has 16 amino acids. The germline V gene has CDR1 KGHSH and CDR2 LQKENI. Trimming took 0 bases from V and 1 from J, leaving 13 bases between them. The CDR3 protein is CASSPPTGRDSYEQYF. In nucleotides, the CDR3 is TGTGCCAGCTCACCACCGACGGGACGGGATTCCTACGAGCAGTACTTC.

This chain uses TRBV7-2 with TRBJ2-1, with unresolved D. Per the germline V gene, CDR1 is SGHTA and CDR2 is FQGNSA. The ends were cut back, 0 bases at V and 0 bases at J, with 6 bases in the middle. CDR3 size: 15 residues. Here the CDR3 DNA reads TGTGCCAGCAGCTTAGCCCAGAGCTCCTACAATGAGCAGTTCTTC. Translated: CASSLAQSSYNEQFF.

This rearrangement joins TRBV5-4 to TRBJ2-7; 8 positions match TRBD1. CDR1 SGHNT and CDR2 YYREEE come from the germline V gene (reference sequence). V dropped 1 base and J dropped 1; count of bases not matched to a gene: 4. The CDR3 is 15 residues long. CDR3 in DNA: TGTGCCAGCAGCTTGATCGACAGGGGTTCCTACGAGCAGTACTTC. Translating gives CASSLIDRGSYEQYF. Full variable domain (missing parts from reference TRBV5-4 and TRBJ2-7): ETGVTQSPTHLIKTRGQQVTLRCSSQSGHNTVSWYQQALGQGPQFIFQYYREEENGRGNFPPRFSGLQFPNYSSELNVNALELDDSALYLCASSLIDRGSYEQYFGPGTRLTVT.

V gene TRBV19 combines with J gene TRBJ2-1; possible D gene TRBD2, 6 bases. Germline lookup yields CDR1 LNHDA and CDR2 SQIVND (reference sequence). The germline V and J ends were trimmed by 5 bases and 14 bases, with 19 bases remaining between them. The CDR3 is made up of 13 amino acids. The CDR3 protein is CASSPGTLGPEFF. CDR3 DNA: TGTGCCAGTAGTCCCGGGACTTTGGGGCCGGAGTTCTTC.

The rearrangement joins TRBV4-1 to TRBJ1-1; D gene uncertain. The CDR3 runs 17 residues. V was shortened by 0 bases and J by 5 bases, with 19 bases between the two germline ends. Germline-derived CDR1 and CDR2 are MGHRA and YSYEKL. The DNA for the CDR3 is TGCGCCAGCAGCCAAGAACCCCCCGGGTCCCTGGGGACTGAAGCTTTCTTT. Residues: CASSQEPPGSLGTEAFF.

The chain links TRBV18 to TRBJ2-2; D ambiguous. The CDR3 contains 16 residues. The germline gives CDR1 KGHSH, CDR2 LQKENI. Trimming removed 0 bases at V and 6 bases at J, with 14 bases between. The CDR3 here is CASSPPIVVMAGELFF. The CDR3 DNA reads TGTGCCAGCTCACCACCGATTGTGGTTATGGCCGGGGAGCTGTTTTTT.

This chain uses TRBV5-1 with TRBJ2-5; no definite D call. The V gene's germline CDR1 is SGHRS and CDR2 YFSETQ. The V and J ends lost 4 bases and 0 bases respectively, with 10 bases between them. The CDR3 runs to 14 residues. The CDR3: CASSHEVDQETQYF. The CDR3 DNA reads TGCGCCAGCAGCCACGAGGTGGACCAAGAGACCCAGTACTTC.

This clone was seen only a few times. The chain employs TRBV30 and TRBJ1-5; D is possibly TRBD1 (5 bases). The ends were cut back, 1 base at V and 4 bases at J, with 5 bases in the middle. Looked up from germline, CDR1 is GTSNPN and CDR2 is SVGIG (reference sequence). There are 12 residues in the CDR3. The CDR3 nucleotides read TGTGCCTGGAGTGAGGGGAATCAGCCCCAGCATTTT. As protein: CAWSEGNQPQHF.

The rearrangement uses TRBV11-2 and TRBJ2-3; D call uncertain. V was cut by 6 bases and J by 0 bases, with 4 bases left in between. Germline V CDR1 and CDR2: SGHAT, FQNNGV. The CDR3 contains 12 residues. The CDR3 region has the DNA TGTGCCAGCAGGACAAGCACAGATACGCAGTATTTT. This translates into CASRTSTDTQYF.

The chain is built from TRBV27 and TRBJ2-3; TRBD2 matches 8 bases. V trimming: 3 bases; J trimming: 3 bases; junction bases outside the gene matches: 8. Germline assignment: CDR1 MNHEY and CDR2 SMNVEV (reference sequence). The CDR3 runs to 16 residues. The DNA for the CDR3 is TGTGCCAGCAGTTTTGTGTCGGCGGGGGGAACAGATACGCAGTATTTT. Translated: CASSFVSAGGTDTQYF.

This clone showed up just a few times. J is TRBJ1-1 and V is TRBV14, with D uncertain. Germline loops: CDR1 SGHDN, CDR2 FVKESK. CDR3 size: 14 residues. With 0 bases removed from V and 4 bases from J, the gap between germline ends came to 9 bases. This CDR3 is CASSQDWSATEAFF. CDR3 bases: TGTGCCAGCAGCCAAGATTGGTCTGCCACTGAAGCTTTCTTT.

The chain is built from TRBV9 and TRBJ1-1, with a tentative D call TRBD1 (5 bases). Trimming took 4 bases from V and 6 from J, leaving 13 bases between them. The CDR3 contains 13 residues. Germline-derived CDR1 and CDR2 are SGDLS and YYNGEE. The CDR3 reads CASSPWEGSEAFF. As DNA, the CDR3 is TGTGCCAGCAGCCCCTGGGAGGGGTCTGAAGCTTTCTTT.

This chain uses TRBV18 with TRBJ1-1; D gene uncertain. The CDR3 sequence is 12 residues long. Germline lookup yields CDR1 KGHSH and CDR2 LQKENI. Trimming left V 7 bases short and J 0 bases short, with 6 bases between. The CDR3 spells CASLDLNTEAFF. DNA of the CDR3: TGTGCCAGCTTAGATCTGAACACTGAAGCTTTCTTT.

With regard to this clone: One junction end does not reproduce the germline sequence, and a read error may be involved. The chain is built from TRBV7-9 and TRBJ1-3; TRBD1 matches at 8 bases. Germline CDR1 and CDR2: SEHNR and FQNEAQ (reference sequence). The CDR3 runs 11 residues. Written as DNA, the CDR3 is TGTGCCAGCAGCTTAATTGGGACAGGAGAATTT. It is translated as CASSLIGTGEF. Full variable domain (rest looked up from reference TRBV7-9 and TRBJ1-3): DTGVSQNPRHKITKRGQNVTFRCDPISEHNRLYWYRQTLGQGPEFLTYFQNEAQLEKSRLLSDRFSAERPKGSFSTLEIQRTEQGDSAMYLCASSLIGTGEFGEGSWLTVV.

The chain has TRBV13 and TRBJ1-1; weak D call: TRBD1 (5 bases). CDR3 length equals 15 residues. With 4 bases removed from V and 3 bases from J, the gap between germline ends came to 15 bases. From germline, CDR1 is PRHDT and CDR2 FYEKMQ (reference sequence). CDR3 amino acids: CASSSRGGGYTEAFF. CDR3 sequence (DNA): TGTGCCAGCAGCTCAAGGGGTGGTGGGTACACTGAAGCTTTCTTT.

The chain couples TRBV7-8 to TRBJ2-7, with D unclear. The CDR3 has 16 residues. Trimming cost V 3 bases and J 4 bases, with 19 bases left between them. CDR1 and CDR2 (germline): SGHVS, FQNEAQ. The CDR3 DNA reads as TGTGCCAGCAGCTTCCTTCCTAGAAAAAGGGCTTACGAGCAGTACTTC. It yields the protein CASSFLPRKRAYEQYF.

V usage is TRBV7-9 and J usage is TRBJ2-5; possibly TRBD2 for D (5 bases). The V gene's germline CDR1 is SEHNR and CDR2 FQNEAQ (reference sequence). The CDR3 covers 17 residues. With 4 bases removed from V and 2 bases from J, the gap between germline ends came to 20 bases. This chain's CDR3 is CASSSSRVARRQETQYF. As DNA, the CDR3 is TGTGCCAGCAGCTCCAGCCGGGTTGCGCGGAGGCAAGAGACCCAGTACTTC.

The V call is TRBV30, the J call TRBJ1-2; D is uncertain. The CDR3 is 13 amino acids. V lost 0 bases, J lost 4 bases, and 9 bases lay in between. Germline assignment: CDR1 GTSNPN and CDR2 SVGIG (reference sequence). The CDR3 DNA reads as TGTGCCTGGAGTGTACTCAACCTCTATGGCTACACCTTC. Amino acid sequence: CAWSVLNLYGYTF.

This sequence joins TRBV7-8 and TRBJ2-5; D is possibly TRBD2 (5 bases). Germline loops: CDR1 SGHVS, CDR2 FQNEAQ. The CDR3 totals 13 residues. The V end was cut by 7 bases, the J end by 0 bases, with 9 bases between. The CDR3, as DNA: TGTGCCAGCATACCGGGGTACCAAGAGACCCAGTACTTC. It is translated as CASIPGYQETQYF.

The chain employs TRBV21-1 and TRBJ1-2; the tabulated D call, TRBD1, remains unverified against the DNA. TRBV21-1 is a known pseudogene. This CDR3 contains 13 residues. The CDR3 region is CAFPRHSYFGYTF. As DNA, the CDR3 is TGTGCCTTTCCGAGACACTCTTATTTTGGCTACACCTTC.

The chain links TRBV7-9 to TRBJ2-5; D not certain. Trimming shortened V by 1 base and J by 5 bases, and 17 bases separated the two germline ends. CDR3 length: 16 amino acids. Germline values: CDR1 SEHNR, CDR2 FQNEAQ (reference sequence). CDR3 protein: CASSLVSGSIGETQYF. DNA of the CDR3: TGTGCCAGCAGCTTAGTTTCCGGCTCAATAGGGGAGACCCAGTACTTC.

The chain links TRBV11-2 to TRBJ2-3; either TRBD1 or TRBD2 may supply D (5 bases each). CDR1 is SGHAT and CDR2 is FQNNGV in the germline V gene. V gave up 0 bases and J gave up 5 bases, with 9 bases separating them. The CDR3 extends over 14 amino acids. The CDR3 sequence: CASSLEGRLDTQYF. The CDR3 DNA sequence: TGTGCCAGCAGCTTAGAGGGACGGTTAGATACGCAGTATTTT.

The rearrangement joins TRBV6-6 to TRBJ1-4, with D unclear. CDR3 length: 13 amino acids. Germline V gene sequence: CDR1 MNHNY, CDR2 SVGAGI (reference sequence). Between the trimmed V and J ends, which lost 0 bases and 8 bases, there was a span of 7 bases. The DNA for the CDR3 is TGTGCCAGCAGTTACTCGGCGGGGGAAAAACTGTTTTTT. It encodes CASSYSAGEKLFF.

In this sample, this clone turned up once. J is TRBJ2-5 and V is TRBV4-1; tentatively, D is TRBD2 (6 bases). This CDR3 has 15 residues. Germline CDR1 reads MGHRA; CDR2 reads YSYEKL. V lost 3 bases, J lost 1 base, and 12 bases lay in between. The DNA of the CDR3 is TGCGCCAGCAGCCACGGGGGAGCGCTCCAAGAGACCCAGTACTTC. This gives the protein CASSHGGALQETQYF.

This clone was picked up one time. The gene calls are TRBV7-2 and TRBJ2-3, with D perhaps TRBD2 (7 bases). Germline V lookup: CDR1 SGHTA, CDR2 FQGNSA. The CDR3 has 17 residues. V was pared by 3 bases and J by 6 bases, with 22 bases between. This CDR3 reads CASSLSHGGALGDTQYF. CDR3 DNA: TGTGCCAGCAGCTTGTCTCATGGGGGGGCGCTGGGGGATACGCAGTATTTT.

The chain couples TRBV11-2 to TRBJ1-1; a weak D match, TRBD1 (5 bases). This CDR3 contains 13 residues. V lost 5 bases and J lost 8, with 15 bases in between. CDR1 SGHAT and CDR2 FQNNGV come from the germline V gene. The CDR3 sequence: CASSPTERIEAFF. For the CDR3, the DNA is TGTGCCAGCAGCCCGACAGAGAGAATCGAAGCTTTCTTT. The full variable domain, rest sourced from reference TRBV11-2 and TRBJ1-1, is EAGVAQSPRYKIIEKRQSVAFWCNPISGHATLYWYQQILGQGPKLLIQFQNNGVVDDSQLPKDRFSAERLKGVDSTLKIQPAKLEDSAVYLCASSPTERIEAFFGQGTRLTVV.